This TCR beta chain was obtained from a study of T-cell reconstitution after alpha-beta-depleted transplantation in children. This sample's TCRbeta library carried unique molecular identifier barcodes. In TCRdb, the PCR reads were re-called with MiXCR into one record per CDR3 protein. Among about 170,000 distinct CDR3 sequences listed, over 8.5% were seen once. There are many counts of this clonotype. Antigen: not known. Broader study findings: At the one-year point after transplant, T-cell counts and TCRbeta diversity were found to come mostly from T cells that had been newly produced. Recipient T cells and thymic progenitors that survived gave rise to the high TCRbeta diversity observed at day 60 in some patients. Expanded clones from the graft, numbering several hundred, reportedly supplied alpha-beta T cells about two months after transplant.

The V gene's germline CDR1 is DFQATT and CDR2 SNEGSKA (reference sequence). This CDR3 region has 13 residues. The rearrangement joins TRBV20-1 to TRBJ2-1; 14 nucleotides line up with TRBD2. The clonotype was recovered from a boy aged 2-15 years with acute myeloid leukemia, due to receive a stem cell transplant. This specimen was PBMCs, taken before TCRalphabeta/CD19-depleted stem cell transplant. The CDR3 bases are TGCAGCCACCTGGGACTAGCGGGAGCTGAGCAGTTCTTC. It yields the protein CSHLGLAGAEQFF.